This T cell receptor beta chain was documented in a study of CD8+ T cells in alopecia areata. The CDR3 is 11 residues long. Germline-derived CDR1 and CDR2 are SEHNR and FQNEAQ (reference sequence). The investigators collected lesional scalp punch biopsies and peripheral blood from alopecia areata patients. PBMC-derived CD4+ and CD8+ T cells were sorted. Whole-study results and caveats: Normal scalp had lower clonality than lesional scalp, with alopecia totalis/universalis lesions showing this most strongly. Scalp sample sequencing also detects resident alphabeta T cells of normal skin.

cDNA reverse transcribed from extracted RNA served as the sequencing template. Clones were sequenced by immunoSEQ multiplex PCR, and TCRdb holds only the in-frame ones, with some missing. The table shows about 120,000 clones, with around 49% occurring only once. In its sample, this clone was seen many times. Its antigen remains unidentified. This TCR came from a human donor with alopecia areata. The V call is TRBV7-9, the J call TRBJ2-1; TRBD1 is a possible D gene (5 bases). The material was CD8+ T cells sorted from blood, obtained at week 0. This CDR3 reads CAENRGNEQFF. As DNA, the CDR3 is TGTGCAGAAAATAGGGGAAATGAGCAGTTCTTC.